The rows below give T cell receptor beta chains drawn from one sample of a study of cytomegalovirus exposure and HLA in healthy donors. Measured with immunoSEQ multiplex PCR; TCRdb has only the in-frame clones, and not every one. The sample lists 150,000 to 200,000 clones, around four fifths seen once, with approximately 9.8% in the top ten. Sequencing used PBMCs. Receptors were obtained from a man aged 18 to 35 in good health and CMV-seropositive. Both conserved end residues are part of each CDR3.

>TRBV2|TRBJ2-5
CASGRGWETQYF
>TRBV13|TRBJ2-3
CASSPPLAGGNTQYF
>TRBV6-5|TRBJ1-2
CASSYSRALDRSGYTF
>TRBV25-1|TRBJ2-5
CASSDRGPWETQYF
>TRBV19|TRBJ1-2
CASSIRLTGQVNGYTF
>TRBV28|TRBJ2-1
CASSSTGGERQFF
>TRBV6-6|TRBJ2-7
CASSPGTSSDEQYF
>TRBV9|TRBJ2-2
CASSREGTGGELFF
>TRBV9|TRBJ2-7
CASSVSGQGNYEQYF
>TRBV11-3|TRBJ2-3
CASSFGQGDTDTQYF
>TRBV11-2|TRBJ1-2
CASSSPGKANYGYTF
>TRBV2|TRBJ1-5
CASSDSSSYQPQHF
>TRBV20-1|TRBJ1-3
CSALSGNTIYF
>TRBV27|TRBJ2-3
CASGRTDTQYF
>TRBV6-1|TRBJ2-5
CASSEVNPGYF
>TRBV28|TRBJ1-5
CASSLGGVDQPQHF
>TRBV28|TRBJ1-2
CASPKGRGSVDLTF
>TRBV27|TRBJ2-1
CASSLAGPPYNEQFF
>TRBV6-6|TRBJ2-7
CASSYAEEQYF
>TRBV7-8|TRBJ1-4
CASSPAGSTNEKLFF
>TRBV19|TRBJ1-2
CASSIDRGLSYTF
>TRBV6-1|TRBJ2-1
CASNVRGNEQFF
>TRBV27|TRBJ1-1
CASSPLPGTGGTEAFF
>TRBV28|TRBJ1-3
CASSSRQGAFSGNTIYF
>TRBV18|TRBJ2-7
CASSPGRGTYEQYF
>TRBV30|TRBJ1-2
CAWSLTGAVYGYTF
>TRBV7-2|TRBJ2-1
CASSLASGLSSYNEQFF
>TRBV5-6|TRBJ2-1
CASSPRDRSSYNEQFF
>TRBV27|TRBJ2-7
CASKQGHEQYF
>TRBV29-1|TRBJ1-2
CSVVRDRGGYTF
>TRBV4-1|TRBJ2-5
CASSPIEREGSRAGTQYF
>TRBV19|TRBJ2-7
CASSIGRQGMYEQYF
>TRBV6-5|TRBJ2-1
CASSDRNEQFF
>TRBV30|TRBJ1-2
CAWSGDRGQAGYTF
>TRBV13|TRBJ2-2
CASSLFSSGSRRPNTGELFF
>TRBV7-8|TRBJ1-1
CASSLAAGRNTEAFF
>TRBV19|TRBJ2-7
CASSETSASYEQYF
>TRBV29-1|TRBJ1-2
CSVGGFQGANYGYTF
>TRBV2|TRBJ1-5
CASSEARSTRQSNQPQHF
>TRBV6-1|TRBJ1-1
CASTDRAQAFF
>TRBV30|TRBJ1-6
CAWSVGGTLHF
>TRBV27|TRBJ2-2
CASSRTERGGELFF
>TRBV29-1|TRBJ1-2
CSVESTPRRDGYGYTF
>TRBV5-4|TRBJ2-2
CASSLGSRLGSTGELFF
>TRBV4-1|TRBJ2-6
CASSQGRSSGANVLTF
>TRBV7-9|TRBJ2-6
CASSRLQGLNSGANVLTF